The 15 T cell receptor beta chains given below trace back to one sample, sequenced in a study of cytomegalovirus exposure and HLA in healthy donors. It was with 60 Vbeta and 13 Jbeta primers that the PCR ran. The data were produced by immunoSEQ multiplex PCR, yet TCRdb's version contains in-frame clones alone and is incomplete. This sample carries roughly 170,000 clones, under 85% of them seen once, and the ten largest clones take 4.8%. The sequenced material came from PBMCs. The receptors were sampled from a man aged 18 to 29 in good health and CMV-seronegative.

This clone was counted once. This sequence joins TRBV28 and TRBJ2-3, with D maybe TRBD2 (6 bases). CDR1 and CDR2 (germline): MDHEN, SYDVKM. The V end lost 1 base, the J end lost 2 bases, and 13 bases lay between the germline ends. This CDR3 has 16 residues. CDR3 in amino acids: CASSLLEGKSTDTQYF. For the CDR3, the DNA is TGTGCCAGCAGTTTATTGGAGGGAAAATCCACAGATACGCAGTATTTT.

This rearrangement joins TRBV27 to TRBJ1-2; D unresolved. This CDR3 has 12 amino acids. Looked up from germline, CDR1 is MNHEY and CDR2 is SMNVEV (reference sequence). V was pared by 0 bases and J by 4 bases, with 3 bases between. Here the CDR3 reads CASSLSSYGYTF. The DNA of the CDR3 is TGTGCCAGCAGTTTATCCAGCTATGGCTACACCTTC.

The chain's CDR3 is CASSAVPFAYREQFF. The CDR3 coding sequence is TGTGCCAGCAGCGCGGTACCGTTTGCTTATCGCGAGCAGTTCTTC. The chain recombines TRBV9 with TRBJ2-1; no definite D call. The CDR3 totals 15 residues. Germline V gene sequence: CDR1 SGDLS, CDR2 YYNGEE. V was cut by 3 bases and J by 10 bases, with 20 bases left in between.

This chain uses TRBV6-4 with TRBJ2-3; tentative D call: TRBD2 (5 bases). Looked up from germline, CDR1 is MRHNA and CDR2 is SNTAGT. V was shortened by 2 bases and J by 1 base, with 7 bases between the two germline ends. The CDR3 contains 14 residues. The CDR3 coding sequence is TGTGCCAGCAGTGACGAAGCGGGCACAGATACGCAGTATTTT. It codes for CASSDEAGTDTQYF.

This clone was picked up one time. This chain's CDR3 is CASSVVANSYNEQFF. CDR3 DNA sequence: TGTGCCAGCAGCGTAGTAGCTAACTCCTACAATGAGCAGTTCTTC. The chain employs TRBV9 and TRBJ2-1; D is ambiguous. This CDR3 has 15 residues. The germline V and J ends were trimmed by 0 bases and 0 bases, with 7 bases remaining between them. CDR1 is SGDLS, CDR2 YYNGEE, per germline. Based on the CDR3 plus reference TRBV9 and TRBJ2-1, the full variable domain is DSGVTQTPKHLITATGQRVTLRCSPRSGDLSVYWYQQSLDQGLQFLIQYYNGEERAKGNILERFSAQQFPDLHSELNLSSLELGDSALYFCASSVVANSYNEQFFGPGTRLTVL.

There are many counts of this clone. This chain links TRBV4-3 with TRBJ2-6; possible D gene TRBD1, 5 bases. Germline V gene lookup returns CDR1 LGHNA and CDR2 YSLEER. The germline V and J ends were trimmed by 0 bases and 2 bases, with 8 bases remaining between them. This CDR3 is 16 amino acids long. In DNA form, the CDR3 reads TGCGCCAGCAGCCAAGATGGGGCGGCTGGGGCCAACGTCCTGACTTTC. Its translation: CASSQDGAAGANVLTF.

The chain uses TRBV15 and TRBJ2-5, with 11 bases aligning to TRBD2. The V gene's germline CDR1 is LNHNV and CDR2 YYDKDF (reference sequence). After removal of 0 bases from V and 5 bases from J, the junction contained 11 bases not matched to a gene. This CDR3 region has 18 residues. For the CDR3, the DNA is TGTGCCACCAGCAGAGATCATACTAGCGGGAGTATCGGGGAGACCCAGTACTTC. The encoded protein is CATSRDHTSGSIGETQYF.

V is TRBV15 and J is TRBJ1-4; D is uncertain. Trimming removed 0 bases at V and 7 bases at J, with 3 bases between. This CDR3 is 12 amino acids long. Germline CDR1 is LNHNV and CDR2 is YYDKDF (reference sequence). The chain's CDR3 is CATSRDSEKLFF. The CDR3 DNA follows: TGTGCCACCAGCAGAGATAGTGAAAAACTGTTTTTT.

This chain joins TRBV28 and TRBJ1-5; a weak D match, TRBD1 (5 bases). Germline assignment: CDR1 MDHEN and CDR2 SYDVKM. The CDR3 extends over 15 amino acids. Trimming shortened V by 4 bases and J by 7 bases, and 17 bases separated the two germline ends. CDR3 bases: TGTGCCAGCAGTTCGGGGGTACGGGGTCACCAGCCCCAGCATTTT. It is translated as CASSSGVRGHQPQHF.

V usage is TRBV10-3 and J usage is TRBJ2-1; D is perhaps TRBD2 (6 bases). V lost 2 bases, J lost 2 bases, and 13 bases lay in between. The CDR3 contains 16 residues. CDR1 is ENHRY and CDR2 is SYGVKD in the germline V gene. CDR3 coding DNA: TGTGCCATCAGTGAGCCTCCGGGAGTCACCTACAATGAGCAGTTCTTC. The encoded protein is CAISEPPGVTYNEQFF.

This clone showed up just once. The CDR3 region has the DNA TGTGCCAGCAGCCAAGACGCCTCGACTAGGAGTTTTTACAATGAGCAGTTCTTC. Its protein is CASSQDASTRSFYNEQFF. The chain recombines TRBV4-2 with TRBJ2-1; D might be TRBD2 (6 bases). The germline V gene encodes CDR1 LGHNA and CDR2 YNFKEQ. This CDR3 has 18 amino acids. V gave up 0 bases and J gave up 4 bases, with 19 bases separating them.

The rearrangement links TRBV10-3 to TRBJ1-1; 8 nucleotides agree with TRBD1. J was trimmed by 1 base and V by 6 bases; bases with no gene match: 4. The germline CDR1 and CDR2 sequences are ENHRY and SYGVKD. The CDR3 is 14 residues long. The CDR3 nucleotides are TGTGCCATCAGAATCGGGACAGGGAACACTGAAGCTTTCTTT. Protein: CAIRIGTGNTEAFF.

The chain carries TRBV11-3 and TRBJ2-4; D is possibly TRBD2 (5 bases). CDR3 length: 16 residues. Germline-derived CDR1 and CDR2 are SGHNT and YENEEA. Trimming pared 5 bases from V and 0 bases from J, leaving 14 bases between. For the CDR3, the DNA is TGTGCCAGCAGCCAGACTACCTTCTTAGCCAAAAACATTCAGTACTTC. Translating it yields CASSQTTFLAKNIQYF.

On this clone itself: A junction boundary mismatches the germline segment, possibly from a read error. The rearrangement uses TRBV7-7 and TRBJ2-5; 16 positions match TRBD2. The germline CDR1 and CDR2 sequences are SSHAT and FNYEAQ (reference sequence). The CDR3 totals 16 residues. CDR3 in amino acids: CASSPGLAGGEETQYF. CDR3 sequence (DNA): TGTGCTAGCAGCCCGGGACTAGCGGGAGGGGAAGAGACCCAGTACTTC.

This chain connects TRBV7-8 to TRBJ1-5; TRBD1 agrees at 9 bases. CDR3 length equals 15 residues. V gave up 2 bases and J gave up 7 bases; unmatched junction bases: 6. Germline CDR1 reads SGHVS; CDR2 reads FQNEAQ. The CDR3 region is CASSLYRGPNQPQHF. The CDR3 region has the DNA TGTGCCAGCAGCTTATACAGGGGGCCCAACCAGCCCCAGCATTTT. Filled out from reference TRBV7-8 and TRBJ1-5, the complete variable domain reads GAGVSQSPRYKVAKRGQDVALRCDPISGHVSLFWYQQALGQGPEFLTYFQNEAQLDKSGLPSDRFFAERPEGSVSTLKIQRTQQEDSAVYLCASSLYRGPNQPQHFGDGTRLSIL.